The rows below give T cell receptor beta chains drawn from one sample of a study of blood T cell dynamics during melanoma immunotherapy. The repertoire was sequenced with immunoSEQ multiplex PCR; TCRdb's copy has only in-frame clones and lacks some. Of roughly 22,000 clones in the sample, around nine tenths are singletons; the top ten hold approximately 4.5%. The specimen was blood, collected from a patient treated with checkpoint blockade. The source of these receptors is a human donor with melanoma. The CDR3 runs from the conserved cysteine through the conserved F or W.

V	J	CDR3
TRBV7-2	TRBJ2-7	CASSLTSGARGEQYF
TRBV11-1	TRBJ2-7	CASSFTGLSYEQYF
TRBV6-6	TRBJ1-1	CASTGAAEAFF
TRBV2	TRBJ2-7	CASMFSSGTEQYF
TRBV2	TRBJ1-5	CASRMGLNQPQHF
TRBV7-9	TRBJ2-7	CASSSRNVGAYEQYF
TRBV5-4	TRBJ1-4	CASSGTGGANEKLFF
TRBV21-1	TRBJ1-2	CASRAGGQIHGYTF
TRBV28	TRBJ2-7	CASSWGAEQYF
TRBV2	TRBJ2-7	CAGSGQIFDEQYF
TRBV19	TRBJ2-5	CASSIVAAQETQYF
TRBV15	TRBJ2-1	CATSRSGNSYNEQFF
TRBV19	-	CASSIDLASGLYEQYF
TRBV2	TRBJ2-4	CASTIQGGGAKNIQYF
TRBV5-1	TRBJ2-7	CASSLMGQGVSYEQYF
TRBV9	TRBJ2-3	CASSVAGDTQYF
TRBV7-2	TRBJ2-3	CASSLRQGPDTQYF
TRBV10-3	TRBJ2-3	CAIRDDTDTQYF
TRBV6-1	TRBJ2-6	CASSVLQGFGANVLTF
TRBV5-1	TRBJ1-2	CASSLEAQGRGYTF
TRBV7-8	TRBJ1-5	CASTPRVGGNQPQHF
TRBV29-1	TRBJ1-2	CSVVTGSLFLYGYTF
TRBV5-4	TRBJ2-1	CASIDGLYGDEQFF
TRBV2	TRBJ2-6	CASHKGQGASGANVLTF
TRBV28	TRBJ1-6	CASSLSGFAGFGNSPLHF
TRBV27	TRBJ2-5	CASSSLGVREQYF
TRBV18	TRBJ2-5	CASSPQETQYF
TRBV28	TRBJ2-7	CASSQTSYEQYF
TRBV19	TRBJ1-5	CASSIGQVYQPQHF
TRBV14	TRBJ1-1	CASSQVGTKAFF
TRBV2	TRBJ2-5	CASRDSQETQYF
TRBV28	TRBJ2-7	CASSPPSGNWGEQYF
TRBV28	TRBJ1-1	CASSLGQNTEAFF
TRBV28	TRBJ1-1	CASSLLNTEAFF
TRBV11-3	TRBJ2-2	CASSLRAGELFF
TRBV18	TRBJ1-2	CASSPQGGGANYGYTF
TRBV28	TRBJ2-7	CASRASGLYEQYF
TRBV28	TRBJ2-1	CASTEGLAGVYNEQFF
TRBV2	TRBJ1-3	CASSHPTEWGSGNTIYF
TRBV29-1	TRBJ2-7	CSVLSGALYEQYF
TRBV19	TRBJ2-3	CASMAAREKDTQYF